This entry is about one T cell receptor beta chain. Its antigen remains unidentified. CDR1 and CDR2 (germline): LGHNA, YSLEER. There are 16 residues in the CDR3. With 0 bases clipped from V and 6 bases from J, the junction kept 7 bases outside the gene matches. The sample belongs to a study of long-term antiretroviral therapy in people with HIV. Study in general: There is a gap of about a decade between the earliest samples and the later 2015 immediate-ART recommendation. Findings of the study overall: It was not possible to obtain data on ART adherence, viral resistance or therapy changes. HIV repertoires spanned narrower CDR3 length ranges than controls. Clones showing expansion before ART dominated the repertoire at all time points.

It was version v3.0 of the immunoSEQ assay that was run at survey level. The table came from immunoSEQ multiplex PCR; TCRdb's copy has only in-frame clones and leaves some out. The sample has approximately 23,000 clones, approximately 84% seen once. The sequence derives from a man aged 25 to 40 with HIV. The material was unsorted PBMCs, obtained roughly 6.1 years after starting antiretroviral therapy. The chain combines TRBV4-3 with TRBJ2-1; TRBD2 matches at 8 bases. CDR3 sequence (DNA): TGCGCCAGCAGCCAAGATCGGGGGGGGGAGGCCAATGAGCAGTTCTTC. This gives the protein CASSQDRGGEANEQFF.